These 11 T cell receptor beta chains were all obtained from the same sample, sequenced in a study of cytomegalovirus exposure and HLA in healthy donors. The PCR made use of 60 Vbeta and 13 Jbeta primers. Sequencing was performed with immunoSEQ multiplex PCR; in TCRdb, only in-frame clones are kept and a portion is missing. The sample's table shows roughly 120,000 clones. The sequenced sample was PBMCs. The receptors here all came from a man aged 25-45 years in good health and CMV-seronegative.

The V gene is TRBV11-2, the J gene TRBJ1-1; D not certain. The V and J ends lost 1 base and 7 bases respectively, with 4 bases between them. The CDR3 contains 11 residues. Per germline, CDR1 SGHAT and CDR2 FQNNGV. CDR3 amino acids: CASSLVGEAFF. The DNA of the CDR3 is TGTGCCAGCAGCTTAGTCGGTGAAGCTTTCTTT.

The DNA for the CDR3 is TGTGCCAGCAGACAGGCATATGGCTACACCTTC. Its protein is CASRQAYGYTF. The chain couples TRBV6-1 to TRBJ1-2; D possibly corresponds to TRBD1 (5 bases). Germline V CDR1 and CDR2: MNHNS, SASEGT. Trimming pared 6 bases from V and 5 bases from J, leaving 7 bases between. The length of the CDR3 is 11 residues.

The chain couples TRBV7-2 to TRBJ1-4, with D maybe TRBD1 (6 bases). Germline CDR1 and CDR2: SGHTA and FQGNSA. This CDR3 spans 15 amino acids. The V end lost 1 base, the J end lost 10 bases, and 16 bases lay between the germline ends. In DNA, the CDR3 is TGTGCCAGCAGCTTAGTCGCAGGGGCTCAGGGAAAACTGTTTTTT. Its translation is CASSLVAGAQGKLFF.

V gene TRBV29-1 combines with J gene TRBJ2-1, with 11 bases aligning to TRBD1. The junction had 3 bases not matched to a gene; V was cut back by 6 bases and J by 8 bases. The CDR3 loop spans 12 amino acids. Germline-derived CDR1 and CDR2 are SQVTM and ANQGSEA. CDR3 nucleotides: TGCAGCGTGGACAGGGGGCTCGATGAGCAGTTCTTC. This encodes CSVDRGLDEQFF.

The rearrangement uses TRBV7-9 and TRBJ2-2, with unresolved D. CDR3 size: 16 residues. The V and J ends lost 1 base and 6 bases respectively, with 15 bases between them. Germline CDR1 is SEHNR and CDR2 is FQNEAQ (reference sequence). The CDR3 DNA sequence: TGTGCCAGCAGCTTAGGATCTAGTCCGGCTTCCGGGGAGCTGTTTTTT. Its translation is CASSLGSSPASGELFF.

The V and J genes are TRBV18 and TRBJ2-1; 8 bases are shared with TRBD2. V was clipped by 5 bases and J by 7 bases; unmatched bases: 10. This CDR3 region has 15 residues. The germline gives CDR1 KGHSH, CDR2 LQKENI. CDR3 protein: CASSKTSGLTNEQFF. CDR3 coding DNA: TGTGCCAGCTCAAAAACTAGCGGCCTTACAAATGAGCAGTTCTTC.

About this clone itself: Sequence at one end of the junction differs from germline and may be a read error. The V gene is TRBV18, the J gene TRBJ2-7, with a tentative D call TRBD1 (7 bases). This CDR3 comprises 14 residues. Germline values: CDR1 KGHSH, CDR2 LQKENI. In nucleotides, the CDR3 is TGTGCCAGCTCACCACAGGAGGGGGCCCATCCGGGGGACTTC. Residues: CASSPQEGAHPGDF.

The gene calls are TRBV6-5 and TRBJ2-7, with 7 nucleotides matching TRBD1. J lost 2 bases, V lost 2 bases, and 3 bases had no gene match. The CDR3 runs to 14 residues. The germline V gene encodes CDR1 MNHEY and CDR2 SVGAGI. For the CDR3, the DNA is TGTGCCAGCAGTTACCGGGACAGACCCTACGAGCAGTACTTC. Its translation is CASSYRDRPYEQYF.

The V gene is TRBV7-2, the J gene TRBJ2-5, with D tentatively TRBD2 (5 bases). V was trimmed by 7 bases and J by 7 bases, leaving 13 bases between them. Germline V lookup: CDR1 SGHTA, CDR2 FQGNSA. CDR3 length: 12 residues. CDR3 nucleotide sequence: TGTGCCAGCACCTCCCCTGGGAGGACCCAGTACTTC. Its protein product is CASTSPGRTQYF.

The chain is built from TRBV7-2 and TRBJ2-1; D gene ambiguous. V lost 5 bases and J lost 0, with 11 bases in between. Germline V gene lookup returns CDR1 SGHTA and CDR2 FQGNSA. The CDR3 runs 15 residues. DNA of the CDR3: TGTGCCAGCAGCCTCGACTTAAGCTCCTACAATGAGCAGTTCTTC. This translates into CASSLDLSSYNEQFF.

This chain links TRBV11-2 with TRBJ2-3, with 8 bases identical to TRBD2. The CDR3 loop spans 15 amino acids. With 4 bases clipped from V and 4 bases from J, the junction kept 7 bases outside the gene matches. CDR1 is SGHAT, CDR2 FQNNGV, per germline. In nucleotides, the CDR3 is TGTGCCAGCAGCTCTGGACTAGCCGGGTCAGATACGCAGTATTTT. Residues: CASSSGLAGSDTQYF.